This T cell receptor (beta chain) was found in a study of spatial heterogeneity in lung cancer. Overall study: Detection of beta-chain sequences consistently exceeded that of alpha-chain sequences.

Every TCR cDNA molecule bore a unique molecular identifier. TCRdb recomputed calls from the 5' RACE reads with MiXCR, one row per CDR3 protein. Of tens of thousands of distinct CDR3 sequences listed, 7.5% are singletons. This clonotype was counted many times. Its antigen is still unknown. Study-wide results and caveats: At resection, ubiquitous expanded tumor TCRs appeared in blood more than at follow-up.

Stated time point: sample taken at primary tumor resection. Unsorted tumor, nontumor lung tissue or cryopreserved PBMC supplied the whole RNA. Donors were roughly 70 untreated early-stage non-small cell lung cancer patients. This CDR3 region has 15 residues. Trimming stripped 2 bases from V and 2 bases from J, with 10 bases between. Per the germline V gene, CDR1 is SNHLY and CDR2 is FYNNEI. The specimen was PBMCs, collected at surgery. The chain carries TRBV2 and TRBJ1-5; TRBD1 is a possible D gene (5 bases). The clonotype originates from a male donor with early-stage non-small cell lung cancer. CDR3 in DNA: TGTGCCAGCAGTGAAAGGAGGGGCGGCAATCAGCCCCAGCATTTT. This encodes CASSERRGGNQPQHF. The full variable domain, its missing parts supplied by reference TRBV2 and TRBJ1-5, is EPEVTQTPSHQVTQMGQEVILRCVPISNHLYFYWYRQILGQKVEFLVSFYNNEISEKSEIFDDQFSVERPDGSNFTLKIRSTKLEDSAMYFCASSERRGGNQPQHFGDGTRLSIL.